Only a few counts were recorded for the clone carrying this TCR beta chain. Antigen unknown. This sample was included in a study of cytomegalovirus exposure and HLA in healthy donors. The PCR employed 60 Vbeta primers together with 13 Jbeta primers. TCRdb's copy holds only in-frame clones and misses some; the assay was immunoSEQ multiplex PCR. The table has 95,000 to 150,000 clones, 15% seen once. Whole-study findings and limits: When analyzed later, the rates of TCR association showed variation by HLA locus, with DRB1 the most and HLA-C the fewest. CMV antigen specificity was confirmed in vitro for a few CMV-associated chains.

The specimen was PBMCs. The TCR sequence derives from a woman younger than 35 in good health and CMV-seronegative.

CDR3 nucleotides: TGTGCCAGCAGTGATCCTCCCTTCTACGAGCAGTACTTC. This codes for CASSDPPFYEQYF. The chain links TRBV25-1 to TRBJ2-7; no reliable D call. V was trimmed by 3 bases and J by 3 bases, leaving 9 bases between them. The CDR3 covers 13 residues. Per germline, CDR1 MGHDK and CDR2 SYGVNS.